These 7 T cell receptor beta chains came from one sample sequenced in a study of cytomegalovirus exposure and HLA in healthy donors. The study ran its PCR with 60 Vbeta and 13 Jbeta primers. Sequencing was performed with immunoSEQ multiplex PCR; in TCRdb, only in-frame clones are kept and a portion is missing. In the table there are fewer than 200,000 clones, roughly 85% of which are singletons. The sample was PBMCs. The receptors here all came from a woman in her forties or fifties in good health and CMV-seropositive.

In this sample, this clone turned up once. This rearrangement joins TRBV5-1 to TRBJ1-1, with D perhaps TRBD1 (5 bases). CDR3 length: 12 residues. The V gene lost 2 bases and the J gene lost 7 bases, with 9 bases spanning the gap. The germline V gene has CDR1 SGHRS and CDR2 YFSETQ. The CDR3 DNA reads TGCGCCAGCAGCTTAGGTAGGGGTGAAGCTTTCTTT. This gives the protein CASSLGRGEAFF.

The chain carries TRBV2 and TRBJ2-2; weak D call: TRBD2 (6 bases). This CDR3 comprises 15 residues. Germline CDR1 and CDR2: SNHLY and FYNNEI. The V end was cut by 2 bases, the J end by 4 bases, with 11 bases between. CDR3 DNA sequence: TGTGCCAGCAGTGAATTGGGGGGACGCACCGGGGAGCTGTTTTTT. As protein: CASSELGGRTGELFF.

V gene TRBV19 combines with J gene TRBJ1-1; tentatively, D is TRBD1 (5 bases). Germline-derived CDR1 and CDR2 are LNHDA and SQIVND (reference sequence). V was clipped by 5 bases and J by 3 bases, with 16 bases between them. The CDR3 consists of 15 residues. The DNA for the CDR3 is TGTGCCAGTAGTGGATACAGGCGGGGGGACACTGAAGCTTTCTTT. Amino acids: CASSGYRRGDTEAFF.

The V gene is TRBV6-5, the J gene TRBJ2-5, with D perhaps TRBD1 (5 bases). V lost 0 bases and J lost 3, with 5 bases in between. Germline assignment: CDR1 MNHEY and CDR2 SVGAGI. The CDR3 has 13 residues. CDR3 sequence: CASSYSGEETQYF. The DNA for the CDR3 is TGTGCCAGCAGTTACTCAGGGGAAGAGACCCAGTACTTC.

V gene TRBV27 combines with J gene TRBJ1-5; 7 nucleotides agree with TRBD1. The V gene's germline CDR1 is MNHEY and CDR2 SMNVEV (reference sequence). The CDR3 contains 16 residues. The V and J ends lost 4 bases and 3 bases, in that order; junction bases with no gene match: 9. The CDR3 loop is CASSSSRDRDNQPQHF. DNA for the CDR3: TGTGCCAGCAGTTCCAGCCGGGACAGAGACAATCAGCCCCAGCATTTT.

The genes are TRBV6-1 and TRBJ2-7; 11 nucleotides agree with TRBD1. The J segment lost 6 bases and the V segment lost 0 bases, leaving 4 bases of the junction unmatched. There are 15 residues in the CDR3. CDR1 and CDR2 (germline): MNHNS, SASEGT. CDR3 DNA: TGTGCCAGCAGTGAAGCGCCGGACAGGGGGCGCGAGCAGTACTTC. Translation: CASSEAPDRGREQYF.

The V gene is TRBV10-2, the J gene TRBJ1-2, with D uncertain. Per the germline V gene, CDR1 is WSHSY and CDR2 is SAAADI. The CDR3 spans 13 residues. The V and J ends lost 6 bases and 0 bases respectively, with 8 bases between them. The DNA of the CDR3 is TGCGCCAGCAGGCCCCGGTCTAACTATGGCTACACCTTC. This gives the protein CASRPRSNYGYTF.